This note documents a single T cell receptor beta chain sequence. Its antigen remains unidentified. Per the germline V gene, CDR1 is SGHVS and CDR2 is FQNEAQ. CDR3 length equals 14 residues. The V segment lost 3 bases and the J segment 4 bases; nucleotides outside the gene matches: 3. With 60 Vbeta and 13 Jbeta primers, the PCR was carried out. The protocol was immunoSEQ multiplex PCR, while the TCRdb copy is restricted to in-frame clones and leaves out a portion. This repertoire shows roughly 120,000 clones, approximately 74% found once; its top ten account for around 4.3%. These data belong to a study of cytomegalovirus exposure and HLA in healthy donors. Study-level background: Falling in the Caucasian-associated ancestry cluster were 80% to 90% of under 450 genotyped donors.

Study-wide points: Analysis was carried out at a later point, and it linked a missense DCLRE1C variant to TCR beta V- and J-gene trimming. The study assumed roughly uniform donor sequencing depth for presence/absence analyses. The study found most TCR sequences rare, yet found some public TCRs in many donors.

This chain connects TRBV7-8 to TRBJ2-1; 7 positions match TRBD2. This TCR was sampled from a woman aged 40 to 50 in good health and CMV-seropositive. The sample consisted of PBMCs. CDR3 coding DNA: TGTGCCAGCAGCTTTGGGACTAAATACAATGAGCAGTTCTTC. Amino acids: CASSFGTKYNEQFF.